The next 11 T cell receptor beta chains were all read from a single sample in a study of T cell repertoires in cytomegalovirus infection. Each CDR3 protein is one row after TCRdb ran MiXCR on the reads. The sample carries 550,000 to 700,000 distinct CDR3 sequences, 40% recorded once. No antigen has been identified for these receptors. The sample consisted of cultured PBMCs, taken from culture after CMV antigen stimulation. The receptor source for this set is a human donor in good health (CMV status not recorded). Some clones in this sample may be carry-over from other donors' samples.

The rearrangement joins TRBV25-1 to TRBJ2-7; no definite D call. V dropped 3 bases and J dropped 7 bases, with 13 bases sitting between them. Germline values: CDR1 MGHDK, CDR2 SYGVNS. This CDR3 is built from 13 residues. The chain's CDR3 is CASSDLVEREQYF. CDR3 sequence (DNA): TGTGCCAGCAGTGATCTCGTTGAGAGAGAGCAGTACTTC.

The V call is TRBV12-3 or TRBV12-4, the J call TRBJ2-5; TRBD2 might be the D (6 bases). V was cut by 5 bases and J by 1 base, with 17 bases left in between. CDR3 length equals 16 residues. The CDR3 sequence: CASSQGVAASQETQYF. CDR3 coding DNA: TGTGCCAGCAGTCAAGGGGTAGCGGCTTCCCAAGAGACCCAGTACTTC.

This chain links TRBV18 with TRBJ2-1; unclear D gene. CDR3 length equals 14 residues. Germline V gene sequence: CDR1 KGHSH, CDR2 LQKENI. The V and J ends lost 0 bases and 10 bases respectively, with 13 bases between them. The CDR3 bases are TGTGCCAGCTCACCACCTATAATATCTCAGGAGCAGTTCTTC. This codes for CASSPPIISQEQFF.

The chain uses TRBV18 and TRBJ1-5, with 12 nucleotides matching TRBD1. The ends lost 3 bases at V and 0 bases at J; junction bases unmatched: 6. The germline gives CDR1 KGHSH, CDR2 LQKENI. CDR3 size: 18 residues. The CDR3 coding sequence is TGTGCCAGCTCACCGGGACAGGGGGCCGATAATAGCAATCAGCCCCAGCATTTT. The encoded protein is CASSPGQGADNSNQPQHF. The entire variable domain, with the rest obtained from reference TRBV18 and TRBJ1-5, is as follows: NAGVMQNPRHLVRRRGQEARLRCSPMKGHSHVYWYRQLPEEGLKFMVYLQKENIIDESGMPKERFSAEFPKEGPSILRIQQVVRGDSAAYFCASSPGQGADNSNQPQHFGDGTRLSIL.

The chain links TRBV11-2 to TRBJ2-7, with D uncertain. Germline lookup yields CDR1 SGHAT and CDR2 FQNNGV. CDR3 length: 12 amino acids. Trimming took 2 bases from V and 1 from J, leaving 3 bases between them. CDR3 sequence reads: CASSLWSYEQYF. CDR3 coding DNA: TGTGCCAGCAGCTTATGGTCCTACGAGCAGTACTTC.

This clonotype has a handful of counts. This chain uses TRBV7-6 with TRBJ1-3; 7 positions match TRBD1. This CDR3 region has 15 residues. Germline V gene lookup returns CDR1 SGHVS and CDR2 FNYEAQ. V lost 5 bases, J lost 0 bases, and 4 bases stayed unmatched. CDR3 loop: CASSPGQFSGNTIYF. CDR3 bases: TGTGCCAGCAGCCCGGGACAGTTCTCTGGAAACACCATATATTTT. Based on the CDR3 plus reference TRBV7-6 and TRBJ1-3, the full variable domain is GAGVSQSPRYKVTKRGQDVALRCDPISGHVSLYWYRQALGQGPEFLTYFNYEAQQDKSGLPNDRFSAERPEGSISTLTIQRTEQRDSAMYRCASSPGQFSGNTIYFGEGSWLTVV.

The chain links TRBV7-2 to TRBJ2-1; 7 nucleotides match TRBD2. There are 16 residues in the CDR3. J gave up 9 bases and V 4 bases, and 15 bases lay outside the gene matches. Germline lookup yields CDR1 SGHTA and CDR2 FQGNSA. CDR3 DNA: TGTGCCAGCAGCTCGCGAGCGGGAACCGGTGAAGGTGAGCAGTTCTTC. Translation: CASSSRAGTGEGEQFF.

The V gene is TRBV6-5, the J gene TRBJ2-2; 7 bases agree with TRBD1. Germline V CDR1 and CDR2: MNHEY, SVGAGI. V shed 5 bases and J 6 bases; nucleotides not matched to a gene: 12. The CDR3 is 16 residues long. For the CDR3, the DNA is TGTGCCAGCAGTGCGGTCTTACAGGGGAGCGCCGGGGAGCTGTTTTTT. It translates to CASSAVLQGSAGELFF.

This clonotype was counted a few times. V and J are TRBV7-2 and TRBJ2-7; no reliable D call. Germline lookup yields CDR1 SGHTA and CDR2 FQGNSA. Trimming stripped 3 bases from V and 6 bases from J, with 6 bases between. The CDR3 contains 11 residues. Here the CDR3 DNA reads TGTGCCAGCAGCTTCCAACTCGAGCAGTACTTC. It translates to CASSFQLEQYF.

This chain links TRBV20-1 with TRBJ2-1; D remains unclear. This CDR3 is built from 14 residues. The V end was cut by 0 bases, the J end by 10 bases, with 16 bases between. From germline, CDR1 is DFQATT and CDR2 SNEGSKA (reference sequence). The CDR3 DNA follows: TGCAGTGCTAGAGAGCCAGGACGACGTCTCGAGCAGTTCTTC. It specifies CSAREPGRRLEQFF.

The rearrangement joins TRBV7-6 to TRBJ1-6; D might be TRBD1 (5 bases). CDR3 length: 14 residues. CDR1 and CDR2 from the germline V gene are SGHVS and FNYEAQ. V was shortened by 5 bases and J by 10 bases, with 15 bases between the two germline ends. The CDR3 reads CASSRRQGLSPLHF. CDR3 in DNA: TGTGCCAGCAGCCGACGTCAGGGACTCTCACCCCTCCACTTT.